One and the same sample provided the 27 T cell receptor beta chains below, sequenced in a study of technical replicates of blood from a few donors. The data were produced by immunoSEQ multiplex PCR, yet TCRdb's version contains in-frame clones alone and is incomplete. The sample lists 45,000 to 60,000 clones, 91% occurring once. The sample comprised PBMCs. Receptors were obtained from a human donor in good health. Some clones in this sample may be carry-over from other donors' samples.

The chain has TRBV7-2 and TRBJ2-2; 11 positions match TRBD2. CDR3 length equals 15 residues. The junction had 4 bases not matched to a gene; V was cut back by 5 bases and J by 5 bases. CDR1 is SGHTA and CDR2 is FQGNSA in the germline V gene. The CDR3 loop is CASSPRTSGTGELFF. The CDR3 DNA reads TGTGCCAGCAGCCCTCGGACTAGCGGGACCGGGGAGCTGTTTTTT.

The J gene is TRBJ2-1, the V gene TRBV9; TRBD2 matches 12 bases. V lost 4 bases, J lost 5 bases, and 7 bases stayed unmatched. The germline gives CDR1 SGDLS, CDR2 YYNGEE. The CDR3 contains 16 residues. This chain's CDR3 is CASSPRGLAGHNEQFF. The CDR3 DNA reads as TGTGCCAGCAGCCCCCGGGGACTAGCGGGCCACAATGAGCAGTTCTTC.

This clone has just a few counts. The rearrangement joins TRBV5-1 to TRBJ1-4; D might be TRBD1 (6 bases). The CDR3 contains 15 residues. Germline V lookup: CDR1 SGHRS, CDR2 YFSETQ. V was cut by 2 bases and J by 7 bases, with 15 bases left in between. The CDR3 spells CASSLVWGLGEKLFF. CDR3 nucleotides: TGCGCCAGCAGCTTAGTTTGGGGGCTGGGTGAAAAACTGTTTTTT.

In this sample, this clone turned up once. This sequence joins TRBV7-9 and TRBJ2-7; D is undetermined. Germline lookup yields CDR1 SEHNR and CDR2 FQNEAQ (reference sequence). The CDR3 is 11 residues long. Trimming removed 0 bases at V and 7 bases at J, with 4 bases between. CDR3 DNA: TGTGCCAGCAGCTTAGCTCAAGAGCAGTACTTC. Translated: CASSLAQEQYF. Filled out from reference TRBV7-9 and TRBJ2-7, the complete variable domain reads DTGVSQNPRHKITKRGQNVTFRCDPISEHNRLYWYRQTLGQGPEFLTYFQNEAQLEKSRLLSDRFSAERPKGSFSTLEIQRTEQGDSAMYLCASSLAQEQYFGPGTRLTVT.

This chain connects TRBV4-3 to TRBJ2-7; D is undetermined. Germline V gene data show CDR1 as LGHNA and CDR2 as YSLEER. The V end was cut by 0 bases, the J end by 0 bases, with 12 bases between. The CDR3 runs 16 residues. CDR3 sequence reads: CASSQEVISSSYEQYF. CDR3 DNA sequence: TGCGCCAGCAGCCAAGAAGTCATCTCCAGCTCCTACGAGCAGTACTTC.

The chain has TRBV18 and TRBJ2-2; 8 bases agree with TRBD1. V lost 4 bases and J lost 1; bases outside the gene matches: 5. CDR3 length: 16 residues. Per the germline V gene, CDR1 is KGHSH and CDR2 is LQKENI. The CDR3, as DNA: TGTGCCAGCTCACAAGCCGGGACAGGGAACACCGGGGAGCTGTTTTTT. Translated, it gives CASSQAGTGNTGELFF.

This rearrangement joins TRBV11-2 to TRBJ1-5, with D possibly matching TRBD1 (6 bases). The V end was cut by 3 bases, the J end by 1 base, with 13 bases between. The CDR3 has 16 residues. CDR1 and CDR2 (germline): SGHAT, FQNNGV. Written as DNA, the CDR3 is TGTGCCAGCAGCTTTTCAGGGGACATGAGCAATCAGCCCCAGCATTTT. It is translated as CASSFSGDMSNQPQHF.

This rearrangement joins TRBV11-3 to TRBJ2-7, with 10 bases that match TRBD2. V lost 2 bases and J lost 4; bases outside the gene matches: 5. The CDR3 contains 15 residues. Germline assignment: CDR1 SGHNT and CDR2 YENEEA. CDR3 coding DNA: TGTGCCAGCAGCTTAAGCGGGGGGGCCGCTTACGAGCAGTACTTC. Translating gives CASSLSGGAAYEQYF.

The chain recombines TRBV4-2 with TRBJ2-7, with 7 bases aligning to TRBD2. The CDR3 is made up of 15 amino acids. The J segment lost 2 bases and the V segment lost 4 bases, leaving 8 bases of the junction unmatched. Germline CDR1 LGHNA, CDR2 YNFKEQ. The CDR3 sequence: CASSPAASGTYEQYF. The CDR3 coding sequence is TGTGCCAGCAGCCCCGCGGCTAGCGGAACCTACGAGCAGTACTTC.

This clone was detected only once. The chain employs TRBV18 and TRBJ2-5, with TRBD2 matching over 11 bases. The CDR3 spans 16 residues. J lost 3 bases, V lost 2 bases, and 5 bases had no gene match. Germline V gene lookup returns CDR1 KGHSH and CDR2 LQKENI. The CDR3 spells CASSPNLAGGEETQYF. CDR3 nucleotide sequence: TGTGCCAGCTCACCAAACCTAGCGGGAGGAGAAGAGACCCAGTACTTC.

The chain links TRBV5-1 to TRBJ2-7; 8 bases are a match to TRBD1. Germline CDR1 reads SGHRS; CDR2 reads YFSETQ. CDR3 length: 18 amino acids. J lost 5 bases, V lost 0 bases, and 16 bases had no gene match. The CDR3 loop reads CASSLVARGRDSRHEQYF. In DNA form, the CDR3 reads TGCGCCAGCAGCTTGGTGGCCAGGGGGCGCGATAGCAGGCACGAGCAGTACTTC. Together with reference TRBV5-1 and TRBJ2-7, the CDR3 gives the full variable domain: KAGVTQTPRYLIKTRGQQVTLSCSPISGHRSVSWYQQTPGQGLQFLFEYFSETQRNKGNFPGRFSGRQFSNSRSEMNVSTLELGDSALYLCASSLVARGRDSRHEQYFGPGTRLTVT.

This clone was seen more than once but under ten times. The rearrangement links TRBV6-1 to TRBJ1-1; D gene unclear. The CDR3 runs to 11 residues. CDR1 is MNHNS and CDR2 is SASEGT in the germline V gene. Between the trimmed V and J ends, which lost 6 bases and 8 bases, there was a span of 10 bases. The CDR3 is CASSSPGEAFF. The CDR3 nucleotides read TGTGCCAGCAGCTCACCAGGCGAAGCTTTCTTT.

This clone was seen a single time. This chain joins TRBV20-1 and TRBJ2-7, with 9 bases identical to TRBD1. J lost 8 bases, V lost 5 bases, and 4 bases had no gene match. From germline, CDR1 is DFQATT and CDR2 SNEGSKA (reference sequence). This CDR3 has 11 amino acids. DNA of the CDR3: TGCAGTGCTTGGACAGGGGAAAAGCAGTACTTC. Protein sequence: CSAWTGEKQYF.

The chain is built from TRBV19 and TRBJ2-7; 9 nucleotides match TRBD1. V shed 5 bases, J shed 0 bases, and the junction held 8 bases outside the gene matches. Germline V gene sequence: CDR1 LNHDA, CDR2 SQIVND (reference sequence). CDR3 length: 16 residues. This CDR3 is CASSAQGQGGSYEQYF. In nucleotides, the CDR3 is TGTGCCAGTAGTGCACAGGGACAGGGCGGCTCCTACGAGCAGTACTTC.

The rearrangement uses TRBV4-3 and TRBJ2-2; no clear D. V dropped 4 bases and J dropped 3 bases, with 12 bases sitting between them. The V gene's germline CDR1 is LGHNA and CDR2 YSLEER. CDR3 size: 15 residues. CDR3 sequence: CASSLYRAYTGELFF. Written as DNA, the CDR3 is TGCGCCAGCAGCCTTTACAGAGCCTACACCGGGGAGCTGTTTTTT.

This rearrangement joins TRBV18 to TRBJ1-1; possible D gene TRBD1, 5 bases. CDR1 and CDR2 (germline): KGHSH, LQKENI. CDR3 length: 15 amino acids. The V gene lost 6 bases and the J gene lost 1 base, with 15 bases spanning the gap. For the CDR3, the DNA is TGTGCCAGCTCTCTTACCCTGGGGGGGAACACTGAAGCTTTCTTT. Its protein product is CASSLTLGGNTEAFF.

V usage is TRBV7-6 and J usage is TRBJ1-6; D uncertain. Germline lookup yields CDR1 SGHVS and CDR2 FNYEAQ. CDR3 size: 14 residues. Trimming left V 4 bases short and J 5 bases short, with 9 bases between. The CDR3 coding sequence is TGTGCCAGCAGCTCCGGACTGAATAATTCACCCCTCCACTTT. As protein: CASSSGLNNSPLHF.

The genes are TRBV30 and TRBJ2-1; 11 bases are shared with TRBD1. V was pared by 6 bases and J by 7 bases, with 8 bases of the junction left unmatched. Germline V gene lookup returns CDR1 GTSNPN and CDR2 SVGIG (reference sequence). The CDR3 consists of 14 residues. The CDR3 DNA follows: TGTGCCTGCGCCGGGACAGGGGGTAGGAATGAGCAGTTCTTC. This encodes CACAGTGGRNEQFF.

J is TRBJ2-2 and V is TRBV7-3, with D possibly being TRBD1 (5 bases). V was pared by 3 bases and J by 4 bases, with 9 bases between. Germline CDR1 is SGHTA and CDR2 is FQGTGA. There are 14 residues in the CDR3. CDR3 amino acids: CASSFLGATGELFF. The CDR3 DNA reads TGTGCCAGCAGCTTCCTAGGGGCCACCGGGGAGCTGTTTTTT.

J is TRBJ1-3 and V is TRBV6-6, with D tentatively TRBD1 (6 bases). Between the trimmed V and J ends, which lost 6 bases and 3 bases, there was a span of 6 bases. Germline CDR1 and CDR2: MNHNY and SVGAGI (reference sequence). The CDR3 has 12 residues. This chain's CDR3 is CASRDSGNTIYF. CDR3 nucleotides: TGTGCCAGCAGGGACAGTGGAAACACCATATATTTT.

The chain has TRBV10-3 and TRBJ1-6, with a tentative D call TRBD1 (5 bases). CDR1 is ENHRY, CDR2 SYGVKD, per germline. This CDR3 is built from 15 residues. Trimming shortened V by 10 bases and J by 12 bases, and 25 bases separated the two germline ends. Written as DNA, the CDR3 is TGTGCCACCCGGGAGGAGGCGCGGGGGGTCGGACCCCTCCACTTT. This codes for CATREEARGVGPLHF.

CDR3 region: CASSPVRGAYNEQFF. The CDR3, as DNA: TGTGCCAGCAGTCCTGTCAGGGGCGCCTACAATGAGCAGTTCTTC. J is TRBJ2-1 and V is TRBV11-2, with D possibly TRBD1 on 6 matching bases. V lost 6 bases and J 2 bases, leaving 14 bases between the germline ends. The CDR3 has 15 residues. Germline V lookup: CDR1 SGHAT, CDR2 FQNNGV.

J is TRBJ2-5 and V is TRBV5-1, with 8 bases matching TRBD2. J lost 2 bases, V lost 0 bases, and 3 bases had no gene match. The CDR3 sequence is 15 residues long. Germline CDR1 reads SGHRS; CDR2 reads YFSETQ. Here the CDR3 reads CASSLGGGGQETQYF. CDR3 DNA: TGCGCCAGCAGCTTGGGAGGCGGGGGGCAAGAGACCCAGTACTTC.

The V and J genes are TRBV5-4 and TRBJ1-1; D unresolved. Germline CDR1 reads SGHNT; CDR2 reads YYREEE (reference sequence). The length of the CDR3 is 16 residues. The V end lost 4 bases, the J end lost 7 bases, and 23 bases lay between the germline ends. As DNA, the CDR3 is TGTGCCAGCAGCCCTACTTCGGGAAGGAGGAGTGATGAAGCTTTCTTT. Protein sequence: CASSPTSGRRSDEAFF.

This clone was counted a single time. V gene TRBV5-1 combines with J gene TRBJ2-7; no definite D call. Trimming removed 4 bases at V and 3 bases at J, with 11 bases between. CDR3 length: 13 amino acids. CDR1 is SGHRS and CDR2 is YFSETQ in the germline V gene. CDR3 nucleotide sequence: TGCGCCAGCAGCCCGGCGGTTAGCTACGAGCAGTACTTC. Encoded protein: CASSPAVSYEQYF.

The chain carries TRBV19 and TRBJ2-2; 7 nucleotides align to TRBD1. V lost 6 bases and J lost 8; bases outside the gene matches: 18. The CDR3 contains 17 residues. Germline-derived CDR1 and CDR2 are LNHDA and SQIVND (reference sequence). This CDR3 reads CASRSLGRQGKVGELFF. As DNA, the CDR3 is TGTGCCAGTAGATCCCTGGGGAGACAGGGCAAAGTAGGGGAGCTGTTTTTT.

This clone is a singleton in its sample. The CDR3 region has the DNA TGCGCCAGCAGCTTCCCTAGCGGGGAGACCGGGGAGCTGTTTTTT. Its translation is CASSFPSGETGELFF. The chain recombines TRBV5-1 with TRBJ2-2; the match to TRBD2 covers 9 bases. V lost 2 bases, J lost 5 bases, and 4 bases stayed unmatched. The CDR3 covers 15 residues. The germline gives CDR1 SGHRS, CDR2 YFSETQ.